These 5 T cell receptor beta chains were all obtained from the same sample, sequenced in a study of T cells in Graves' hyperthyroidism and ophthalmopathy. What was amplified from RNA transcripts were TCR beta CDR3 regions. An initial round of RT-PCR targeting the TCR CDR3 relied on the HTBI primer set. TCRdb re-derived calls from the multiplex PCR reads in MiXCR, one entry per CDR3 protein. The sample includes nearly 600,000 distinct CDR3 sequences, about 14% of them seen just once. Sample: blood. All receptors come from a young woman with Graves' hyperthyroidism that later progressed to Graves' ophthalmopathy.

This clonotype was recorded many times. The V call is TRBV29-1, the J call TRBJ1-1; a weak D match, TRBD1 (5 bases). The CDR3 is 12 residues long. Germline CDR1 reads SQVTM; CDR2 reads ANQGSEA. Trimming took 4 bases from V and 4 from J, leaving 10 bases between them. Written as DNA, the CDR3 is TGCAGCGTTGGACAGCTCGGCACTGAAGCTTTCTTT. Amino acids: CSVGQLGTEAFF.

This clonotype was observed a few times. The chain has TRBV30 and TRBJ2-4; 7 nucleotides match TRBD2. Unmatched junction bases numbered 7, after V lost 2 bases and J lost 6 bases. Germline CDR1 reads GTSNPN; CDR2 reads SVGIG (reference sequence). This CDR3 comprises 14 residues. The CDR3 is CAWSRLGEGNIQYF. The CDR3 DNA is TGTGCCTGGAGTCGGTTGGGGGAGGGAAACATTCAGTACTTC.

The sample holds many counts of this clonotype. The chain has TRBV5-1 and TRBJ1-4; D not resolved. The V gene lost 0 bases and the J gene lost 0 bases, with 12 bases spanning the gap. The CDR3 is 17 amino acids. CDR1 is SGHRS and CDR2 is YFSETQ in the germline V gene. The CDR3 nucleotides read TGCGCCAGCAGCTTGGGCGCCTCTCTTGCAACTAATGAAAAACTGTTTTTT. Its translation is CASSLGASLATNEKLFF.

In this sample, this clonotype turned up many times. This chain connects TRBV24-1 to TRBJ1-5, with 9 positions matching TRBD1. V lost 3 bases, J lost 0 bases, and 5 bases stayed unmatched. CDR3 length equals 17 residues. Per the germline V gene, CDR1 is KGHDR and CDR2 is SFDVKD. This CDR3 is CATSDHRGPGSNQPQHF. Written as DNA, the CDR3 is TGTGCCACCAGTGATCACAGGGGGCCAGGTAGCAATCAGCCCCAGCATTTT.

The table lists this clonotype with many counts. The V gene is TRBV5-8, the J gene TRBJ2-3; 9 bases are a match to TRBD2. V was clipped by 2 bases and J by 2 bases; unmatched bases: 6. The CDR3 length is 16 residues. CDR1 is SGHTS, CDR2 YDEGEE, per germline. DNA for the CDR3: TGTGCCAGCAGCTTTAGCCTAGCGGGACCCACAGATACGCAGTATTTT. Its protein product is CASSFSLAGPTDTQYF.